The clone carrying this T cell receptor (beta chain) has a count of ten or more. The data were obtained in a study of breast tumors, draining lymph nodes, adjacent tissues. TCRdb analysed the multiplex PCR reads with MiXCR anew, one entry per CDR3 protein. The table has about 230,000 distinct CDR3 sequences, roughly 32% seen once; the top ten hold more than 1.3%. Breast cancer patients provided tissue from their axillary draining lymph nodes. Trimming took off 5 bases at V and 1 base at J, with 11 bases between the two ends. The CDR3 sequence is 14 residues long. Germline V lookup: CDR1 SGHVS, CDR2 FQNEAQ.

The chain links TRBV7-8 to TRBJ2-5; perhaps TRBD2 as D (6 bases). The receptor's source is a female donor with breast cancer. Some clones in this sample may be carry-over from other donors' samples. Sequencing was carried out using axillary lymph node tissue. CDR3 sequence (DNA): TGTGCCAGCAGCCTAAAGCGGGTCCAAGAGACCCAGTACTTC. Translated: CASSLKRVQETQYF. Using reference TRBV7-8 and TRBJ2-5 for the parts outside the CDR3, the full variable domain is GAGVSQSPRYKVAKRGQDVALRCDPISGHVSLFWYQQALGQGPEFLTYFQNEAQLDKSGLPSDRFFAERPEGSVSTLKIQRTQQEDSAVYLCASSLKRVQETQYFGPGTRLLVL.